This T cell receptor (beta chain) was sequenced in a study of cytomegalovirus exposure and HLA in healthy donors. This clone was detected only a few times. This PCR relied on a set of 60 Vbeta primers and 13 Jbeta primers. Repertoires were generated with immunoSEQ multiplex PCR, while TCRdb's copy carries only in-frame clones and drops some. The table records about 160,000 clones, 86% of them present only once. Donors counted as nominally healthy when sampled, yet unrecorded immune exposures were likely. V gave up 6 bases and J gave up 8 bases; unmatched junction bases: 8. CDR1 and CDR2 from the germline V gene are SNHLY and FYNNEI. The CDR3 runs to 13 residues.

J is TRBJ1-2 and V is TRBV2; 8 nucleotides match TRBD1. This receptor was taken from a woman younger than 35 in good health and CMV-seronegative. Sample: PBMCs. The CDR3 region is CASRQDRAEGYTF. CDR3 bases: TGTGCCAGCAGACAGGACAGGGCGGAAGGCTACACCTTC. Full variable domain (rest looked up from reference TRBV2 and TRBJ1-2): EPEVTQTPSHQVTQMGQEVILRCVPISNHLYFYWYRQILGQKVEFLVSFYNNEISEKSEIFDDQFSVERPDGSNFTLKIRSTKLEDSAMYFCASRQDRAEGYTFGSGTRLTVV.